These 22 T cell receptor beta chains were sequenced from one sample in a study of blood T cell repertoires in COVID-19. Profiled with immunoSEQ multiplex PCR; TCRdb holds only in-frame clones, not every one. The repertoire holds 130,000 or so clones, with about 86% as singletons. Sequenced material: peripheral blood. These receptors were collected from a woman aged 55-75 years with active or convalescent COVID-19.

J is TRBJ1-1 and V is TRBV7-2, with unresolved D. CDR1 is SGHTA and CDR2 is FQGNSA in the germline V gene. V dropped 3 bases and J dropped 5 bases, with 13 bases sitting between them. CDR3 length: 14 residues. In DNA form, the CDR3 reads TGTGCCAGCAGCTTGTTGTCCGGGGTGACTGAAGCTTTCTTT. Its translation is CASSLLSGVTEAFF. The variable domain in full, completed from reference TRBV7-2 and TRBJ1-1, reads GAGVSQSPSNKVTEKGKDVELRCDPISGHTALYWYRQSLGQGLEFLIYFQGNSAPDKSGLPSDRFSAERTGGSVSTLTIQRTQQEDSAVYLCASSLLSGVTEAFFGQGTRLTVV.

The genes are TRBV5-6 and TRBJ1-5; TRBD1 matches 8 bases. The germline V gene has CDR1 SGHDT and CDR2 YYEEEE. V was pared by 0 bases and J by 4 bases, with 0 bases of the junction left unmatched. The CDR3 totals 14 residues. CDR3 in amino acids: CASSLGTGNQPQHF. CDR3 nucleotide sequence: TGTGCCAGCAGCTTGGGGACAGGGAATCAGCCCCAGCATTTT.

In its sample, this clone was seen a few times. V and J are TRBV2 and TRBJ1-1; D gene unclear. CDR3 length equals 13 residues. Trimming took 2 bases from V and 1 from J, leaving 5 bases between them. The germline V gene has CDR1 SNHLY and CDR2 FYNNEI. Written as DNA, the CDR3 is TGTGCCAGCAGTGAACAGTCGAACACTGAAGCTTTCTTT. Its translation is CASSEQSNTEAFF.

This sequence joins TRBV5-1 and TRBJ2-1, with 10 bases matching TRBD2. Germline V lookup: CDR1 SGHRS, CDR2 YFSETQ. This CDR3 comprises 15 residues. V lost 2 bases, J lost 7 bases, and 6 bases stayed unmatched. The CDR3 region is CASSLGLAVPNEQFF. DNA of the CDR3: TGCGCCAGCAGCTTAGGACTAGCGGTACCGAATGAGCAGTTCTTC.

The J gene is TRBJ2-7, the V gene TRBV28; TRBD1 aligns across 10 bases. V dropped 4 bases and J dropped 7; count of bases not matched to a gene: 7. CDR3 length: 14 residues. CDR1 and CDR2 from the germline V gene are MDHEN and SYDVKM. The CDR3 loop is CASSSRGQGREQYV. For the CDR3, the DNA is TGTGCCAGCAGTTCCCGGGGACAGGGGAGAGAGCAGTACGTC.

The V gene is TRBV19, the J gene TRBJ1-2, with TRBD1 matching over 9 bases. The germline gives CDR1 LNHDA, CDR2 SQIVND (reference sequence). This CDR3 contains 15 residues. The ends lost 4 bases at V and 8 bases at J; junction bases unmatched: 11. The CDR3 spells CASSSTGTGLAGYTF. The CDR3 coding sequence is TGTGCCAGTAGTAGTACCGGGACAGGGTTGGCGGGCTACACCTTC. Filled out from reference TRBV19 and TRBJ1-2, the complete variable domain reads DGGITQSPKYLFRKEGQNVTLSCEQNLNHDAMYWYRQDPGQGLRLIYYSQIVNDFQKGDIAEGYSVSREKKESFPLTVTSAQKNPTAFYLCASSSTGTGLAGYTFGSGTRLTVV.

The chain links TRBV29-1 to TRBJ1-1, with D possibly TRBD1 on 6 matching bases. This CDR3 contains 13 residues. V was clipped by 7 bases and J by 1 base, with 13 bases between them. Looked up from germline, CDR1 is SQVTM and CDR2 is ANQGSEA. CDR3 bases: TGCAGCGCGATCATGGGACAGAACACTGAAGCTTTCTTT. Translating it yields CSAIMGQNTEAFF.

The rearrangement links TRBV5-6 to TRBJ1-2; the D gene is possibly TRBD1 (6 bases). Per the germline V gene, CDR1 is SGHDT and CDR2 is YYEEEE. The V gene lost 4 bases and the J gene lost 4 bases, with 14 bases spanning the gap. The CDR3 length is 14 residues. CDR3 sequence: CASSPVRQVYGYTF. The CDR3 DNA reads TGTGCCAGCAGCCCGGTACGACAGGTCTATGGCTACACCTTC. The variable domain in full, completed from reference TRBV5-6 and TRBJ1-2, reads DAGVTQSPTHLIKTRGQQVTLRCSPKSGHDTVSWYQQALGQGPQFIFQYYEEEERQRGNFPDRFSGHQFPNYSSELNVNALLLGDSALYLCASSPVRQVYGYTFGSGTRLTVV.

The CDR3 DNA reads as TGCGCCAGCAGCGGAAGCGTCGCTGAAGCTTTCTTT. Its protein product is CASSGSVAEAFF. The V gene is TRBV5-1, the J gene TRBJ1-1; unclear D gene. The V gene's germline CDR1 is SGHRS and CDR2 YFSETQ. V lost 4 bases and J lost 6, with 10 bases in between. The CDR3 extends over 12 amino acids.

The chain joins TRBV11-2 to TRBJ1-4; 7 nucleotides match TRBD1. There are 12 residues in the CDR3. Unmatched junction bases numbered 3, after V lost 4 bases and J lost 10 bases. Looked up from germline, CDR1 is SGHAT and CDR2 is FQNNGV. In nucleotides, the CDR3 is TGTGCCAGCAGCTCCCCAGGGGGAAAACTGTTTTTT. Amino acids: CASSSPGGKLFF. Drawing the rest from reference TRBV11-2 and TRBJ1-4, the complete variable domain is EAGVAQSPRYKIIEKRQSVAFWCNPISGHATLYWYQQILGQGPKLLIQFQNNGVVDDSQLPKDRFSAERLKGVDSTLKIQPAKLEDSAVYLCASSSPGGKLFFGSGTQLSVL.

Notes on this clone: The same CDR3 is also encoded by other DNA sequences in this sample. V usage is TRBV28 and J usage is TRBJ1-6, with 9 positions matching TRBD1. This CDR3 has 14 residues. Germline loops: CDR1 MDHEN, CDR2 SYDVKM. After removal of 3 bases from V and 7 bases from J, the junction contained 1 base not matched to a gene. The DNA for the CDR3 is TGTGCCAGCAGTTTGGGACAGGGCAATTCACCCCTCCACTTT. Protein: CASSLGQGNSPLHF.

This sequence joins TRBV7-9 and TRBJ2-5; 10 nucleotides line up with TRBD2. Germline V CDR1 and CDR2: SEHNR, FQNEAQ (reference sequence). J lost 9 bases, V lost 6 bases, and 13 bases had no gene match. The CDR3 length is 15 residues. The CDR3 DNA sequence: TGTGCCAGCAGTTATCTTATCGGGACTAGCGATTCCCAGTACTTC. Protein sequence: CASSYLIGTSDSQYF.

The chain joins TRBV7-2 to TRBJ2-5, with a possible D match to TRBD2 (5 bases). Deletions cut 2 bases from V and 4 bases from J, with 17 bases between. CDR3 size: 16 residues. Germline V gives CDR1 SGHTA, CDR2 FQGNSA. The CDR3 nucleotides read TGTGCCAGCAGCTTAAGACGAAGCGGAATGGGAGAGACCCAGTACTTC. Translation: CASSLRRSGMGETQYF. Complete variable domain (other parts from reference TRBV7-2 and TRBJ2-5): GAGVSQSPSNKVTEKGKDVELRCDPISGHTALYWYRQSLGQGLEFLIYFQGNSAPDKSGLPSDRFSAERTGGSVSTLTIQRTQQEDSAVYLCASSLRRSGMGETQYFGPGTRLLVL.

This clone has more than one count but fewer than ten. The V and J genes are TRBV2 and TRBJ1-2; tentative D call: TRBD1 (5 bases). Germline values: CDR1 SNHLY, CDR2 FYNNEI. This CDR3 region has 11 residues. V was clipped by 6 bases and J by 8 bases, with 10 bases between them. The CDR3: CASRQGGGYTF. The CDR3 DNA reads as TGTGCCAGCAGGCAGGGTGGGGGCTACACCTTC.

The rearrangement uses TRBV12-5 and TRBJ2-3; D perhaps matches TRBD2 (6 bases). The germline V gene encodes CDR1 LGHNT and CDR2 FRNRAP. The CDR3 contains 17 residues. Trimming shortened V by 0 bases and J by 1 base, and 14 bases separated the two germline ends. The CDR3 DNA reads as TGTGCTAGTGGTTTGGTACCGGCGCGGGACTGCACAGATACGCAGTATTTT. Its translation: CASGLVPARDCTDTQYF. The whole variable domain, remainder taken from reference TRBV12-5 and TRBJ2-3, is DARVTQTPRHKVTEMGQEVTMRCQPILGHNTVFWYRQTMMQGLELLAYFRNRAPLDDSGMPKDRFSAEMPDATLATLKIQPSEPRDSAVYFCASGLVPARDCTDTQYFGPGTRLTVL.

The chain joins TRBV7-9 to TRBJ2-7, with 8 positions matching TRBD1. The germline CDR1 and CDR2 sequences are SEHNR and FQNEAQ (reference sequence). V dropped 4 bases and J dropped 5; count of bases not matched to a gene: 10. The CDR3 covers 15 residues. The chain's CDR3 is CASSSLDRDDDEQYV. Here the CDR3 DNA reads TGTGCCAGCAGCTCGCTGGACAGGGACGACGACGAGCAGTACGTC.

J is TRBJ2-7 and V is TRBV27, with a possible D match to TRBD1 (5 bases). V dropped 1 base and J dropped 5 bases, with 6 bases sitting between them. The CDR3 covers 12 residues. Germline loops: CDR1 MNHEY, CDR2 SMNVEV (reference sequence). In DNA form, the CDR3 reads TGTGCCAGCAGTTTATTAGGGGACGAGCAGTACTTC. This sequence encodes CASSLLGDEQYF.

This clone is medium-sized by share. The chain joins TRBV28 to TRBJ1-3, with D unclear. From germline, CDR1 is MDHEN and CDR2 SYDVKM. The CDR3 runs 16 residues. V lost 2 bases to trimming and J lost 0 bases, with 11 bases between them. CDR3 residues: CASSLIDGGSGNTIYF. The DNA of the CDR3 is TGTGCCAGCAGTTTAATTGACGGAGGCTCTGGAAACACCATATATTTT.

This clone showed up just once. The CDR3 coding sequence is TGTGCCAGCAGCTTAGCTCAGATAGGCGCGGATGGCTACACCTTC. Translation gives CASSLAQIGADGYTF. The rearrangement uses TRBV7-2 and TRBJ1-2; D uncertain. CDR1 SGHTA and CDR2 FQGNSA come from the germline V gene. The germline V and J ends were trimmed by 0 bases and 6 bases, with 14 bases remaining between them. CDR3 length equals 15 residues.

The count of this clone is one. The J gene is TRBJ1-2, the V gene TRBV19; TRBD1 might be the D (5 bases). V gave up 8 bases and J gave up 5 bases, with 21 bases separating them. CDR3 size: 15 residues. Germline V gene lookup returns CDR1 LNHDA and CDR2 SQIVND (reference sequence). The CDR3 region has the DNA TGTGCCAGTGTTGGGCAGGGTTTAGGGGAATATGGCTACACCTTC. This sequence encodes CASVGQGLGEYGYTF.

This clone has just one count. The chain joins TRBV11-2 to TRBJ1-2; D may be TRBD1 (5 bases). V lost 5 bases and J 8 bases, leaving 9 bases between the germline ends. CDR1 SGHAT and CDR2 FQNNGV come from the germline V gene. The CDR3 extends over 11 amino acids. CDR3 region: CASSPGGGYTF. The CDR3 DNA reads as TGTGCCAGCAGCCCCGGGGGGGGCTACACCTTC.

Remarks on this clone: One junction end disagrees with the germline gene, perhaps due to a read error. The chain links TRBV7-7 to TRBJ2-1; maybe TRBD2 (6 bases). From germline, CDR1 is SSHAT and CDR2 FNYEAQ (reference sequence). The CDR3 length is 15 residues. CDR3 in DNA: TGTGCTAGCAGCTCGGACCCGAGGAGGGGCAATGAGCAGTTCTTC. Amino acids: CASSSDPRRGNEQFF. Using reference TRBV7-7 and TRBJ2-1 for the parts outside the CDR3, the full variable domain is GAGVSQSPRYKVTKRGQDVTLRCDPISSHATLYWYQQALGQGPEFLTYFNYEAQPDKSGLPSDRFSAERPEGSISTLTIQRTEQRDSAMYRCASSSDPRRGNEQFFGPGTRLTVL.